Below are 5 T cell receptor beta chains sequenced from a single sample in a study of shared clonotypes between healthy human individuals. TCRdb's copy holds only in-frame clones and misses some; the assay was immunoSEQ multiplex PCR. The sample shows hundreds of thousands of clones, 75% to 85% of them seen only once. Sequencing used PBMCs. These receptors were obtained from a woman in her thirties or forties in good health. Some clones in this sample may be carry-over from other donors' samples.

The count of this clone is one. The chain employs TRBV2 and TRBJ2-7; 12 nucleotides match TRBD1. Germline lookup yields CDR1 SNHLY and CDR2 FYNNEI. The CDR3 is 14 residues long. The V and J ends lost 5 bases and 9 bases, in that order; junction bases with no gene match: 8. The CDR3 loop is CASSQPGQGAVQYF. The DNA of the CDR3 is TGTGCCAGCAGTCAGCCGGGACAGGGGGCGGTGCAGTACTTC.

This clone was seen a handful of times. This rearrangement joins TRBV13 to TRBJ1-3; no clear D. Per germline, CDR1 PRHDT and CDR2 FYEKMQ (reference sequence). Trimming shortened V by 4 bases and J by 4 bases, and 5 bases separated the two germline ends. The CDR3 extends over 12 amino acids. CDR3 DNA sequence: TGTGCCAGCAGCTATACAGGAAACACCATATATTTT. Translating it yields CASSYTGNTIYF. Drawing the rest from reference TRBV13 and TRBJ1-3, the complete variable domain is AAGVIQSPRHLIKEKRETATLKCYPIPRHDTVYWYQQGPGQDPQFLISFYEKMQSDKGSIPDRFSAQQFSDYHSELNMSSLELGDSALYFCASSYTGNTIYFGEGSWLTVV.

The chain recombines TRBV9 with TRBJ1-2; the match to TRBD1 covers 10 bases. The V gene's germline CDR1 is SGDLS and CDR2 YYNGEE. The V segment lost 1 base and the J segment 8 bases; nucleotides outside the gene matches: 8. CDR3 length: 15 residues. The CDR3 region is CASSVRQGAVGGYTF. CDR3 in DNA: TGTGCCAGCAGCGTAAGACAGGGGGCGGTTGGAGGCTACACCTTC.

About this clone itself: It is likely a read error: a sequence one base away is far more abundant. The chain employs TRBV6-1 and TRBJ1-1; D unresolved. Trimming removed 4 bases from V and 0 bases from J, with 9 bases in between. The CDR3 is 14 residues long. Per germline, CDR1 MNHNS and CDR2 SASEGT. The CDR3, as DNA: TGTGCCAGCAGTGTCAACTACGTGAACACTGAAGCTTTCTTT. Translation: CASSVNYVNTEAFF.

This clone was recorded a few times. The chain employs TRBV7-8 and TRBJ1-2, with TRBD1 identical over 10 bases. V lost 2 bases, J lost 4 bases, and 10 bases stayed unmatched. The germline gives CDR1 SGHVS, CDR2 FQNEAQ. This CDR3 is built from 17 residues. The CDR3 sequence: CASSLLTPGQGSYGYTF. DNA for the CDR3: TGTGCCAGCAGCTTATTGACTCCGGGACAGGGGAGCTATGGCTACACCTTC.